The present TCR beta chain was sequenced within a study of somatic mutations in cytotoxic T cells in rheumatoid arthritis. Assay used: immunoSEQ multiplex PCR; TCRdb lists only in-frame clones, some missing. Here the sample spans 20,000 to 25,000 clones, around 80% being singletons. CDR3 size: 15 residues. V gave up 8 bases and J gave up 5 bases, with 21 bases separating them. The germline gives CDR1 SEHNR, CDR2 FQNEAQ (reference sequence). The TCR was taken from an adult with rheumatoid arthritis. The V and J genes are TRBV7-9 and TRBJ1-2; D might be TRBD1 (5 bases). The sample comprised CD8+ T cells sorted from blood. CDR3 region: CASGGGSGPNYGYTF. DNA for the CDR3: TGTGCCAGCGGTGGAGGTTCAGGGCCGAATTATGGCTACACCTTC.